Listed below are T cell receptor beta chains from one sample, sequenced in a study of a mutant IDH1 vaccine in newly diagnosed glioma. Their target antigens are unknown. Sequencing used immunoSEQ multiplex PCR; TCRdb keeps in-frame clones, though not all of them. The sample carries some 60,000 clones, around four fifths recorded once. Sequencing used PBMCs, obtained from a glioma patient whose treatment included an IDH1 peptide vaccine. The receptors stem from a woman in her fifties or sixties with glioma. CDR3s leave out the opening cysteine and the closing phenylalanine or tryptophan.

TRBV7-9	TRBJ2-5	ASSLGGSEQETQY
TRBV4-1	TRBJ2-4	ASSPGGGAGNIQY
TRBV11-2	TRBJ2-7	ASSLGHVISEQY
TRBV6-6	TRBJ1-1	ASSSLRGGLEAF
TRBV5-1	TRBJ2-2	ASSLAYYGELF
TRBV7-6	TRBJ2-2	ASSIDGYTGELF
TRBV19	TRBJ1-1	ASSRAGGYRGTEAF
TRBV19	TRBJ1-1	ASSWDSPNTEAF
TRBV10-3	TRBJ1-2	AIMGGTDYGYT
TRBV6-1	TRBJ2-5	ASSGQAYQETQY
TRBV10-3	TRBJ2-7	AISFLTGQSYEQY
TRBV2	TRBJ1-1	ASNGDRGTPNTEAF
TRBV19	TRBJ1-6	ASSIGAAINSPLH